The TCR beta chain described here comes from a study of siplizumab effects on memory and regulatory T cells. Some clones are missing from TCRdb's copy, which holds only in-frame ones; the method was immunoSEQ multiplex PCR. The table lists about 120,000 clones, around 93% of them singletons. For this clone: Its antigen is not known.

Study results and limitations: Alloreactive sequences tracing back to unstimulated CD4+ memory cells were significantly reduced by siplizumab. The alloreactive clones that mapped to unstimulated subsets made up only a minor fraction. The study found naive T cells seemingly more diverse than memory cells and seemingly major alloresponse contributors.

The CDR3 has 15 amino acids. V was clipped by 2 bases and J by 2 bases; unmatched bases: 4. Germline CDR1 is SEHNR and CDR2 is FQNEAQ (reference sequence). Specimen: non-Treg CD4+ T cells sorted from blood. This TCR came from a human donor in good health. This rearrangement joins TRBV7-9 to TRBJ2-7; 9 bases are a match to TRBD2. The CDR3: CASSLMSGGPYEQYF. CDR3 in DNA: TGTGCCAGCAGCTTAATGAGCGGGGGGCCCTACGAGCAGTACTTC.